This TCR beta chain was captured by sequencing in a study of early T cells in non-severe SARS-CoV-2 infection. Overall study context: Unsorted whole blood bulk RNA was sequenced, with unpaired chains. Findings of the study overall: Anti-spike CD8 responses were favored by VDJdb matching, which missed private and CD4 specificities.

This clonotype was observed a handful of times. Its antigen is unidentified. The V end lost 5 bases, the J end lost 7 bases, and 11 bases lay between the germline ends. Looked up from germline, CDR1 is SGHTA and CDR2 is FQGNSA. The CDR3 totals 12 residues. Molecules of cDNA were individually given unique molecular identifiers that were attached to them. TCRdb recomputed calls from the 5' RACE reads with MiXCR, one row per CDR3 protein. This table holds roughly 53,000 distinct CDR3 sequences, roughly an eighth found once. The sample here was whole blood, taken at baseline. This TCR was sampled from an adult who was a healthcare worker with PCR-confirmed SARS-CoV-2 infection or an uninfected control (not recorded which). The V and J genes are TRBV7-2 and TRBJ1-1, with D possibly matching TRBD1 (5 bases). CDR3 residues: CASSPRGSEAFF. The CDR3 region has the DNA TGTGCCAGCAGCCCGCGGGGGAGTGAAGCTTTCTTT. Full variable domain (rest looked up from reference TRBV7-2 and TRBJ1-1): GAGVSQSPSNKVTEKGKDVELRCDPISGHTALYWYRQSLGQGLEFLIYFQGNSAPDKSGLPSDRFSAERTGGSVSTLTIQRTQQEDSAVYLCASSPRGSEAFFGQGTRLTVV.